The entry that follows covers one TCR beta chain sequence. The CDR3 runs 13 residues. With 4 bases clipped from V and 6 bases from J, the junction kept 3 bases outside the gene matches. Germline V gives CDR1 SGHDT, CDR2 YYEEEE. Amplification used 60 Vbeta primers and 13 Jbeta primers. Some clones are missing from TCRdb's copy, which holds only in-frame ones; the method was immunoSEQ multiplex PCR. The sample gives about 190,000 clones, around 86% of which show up once; roughly 6% is in the top ten. The data are from a study of cytomegalovirus exposure and HLA in healthy donors. The sample was PBMCs. This receptor was taken from a man aged 40-49 years in good health and CMV-seropositive. The chain combines TRBV5-6 with TRBJ2-2; 7 bases are shared with TRBD1. The chain's CDR3 is CASSRQGPGELFF. CDR3 DNA sequence: TGTGCCAGCAGCAGACAGGGTCCCGGGGAGCTGTTTTTT.